This TCR beta chain was documented in a study of immune heterogeneity within non-small cell lung tumors. Points from the study as a whole: Identical dominant CDR3 beta clonotypes recurred across tumor sites within a patient, alongside site-unique high-frequency clones. Across individual patients, the high-frequency T-cell receptor beta clonotypes were largely distinct.

As to this clonotype: Its target is not known.

Genomic DNA from bulk tumor acted as the template, and roughly 0.55 ug was loaded per sample. Biopsy collection occurred during surgery, with several far-apart biopsies per primary tumor. Untreated, newly diagnosed non-small cell lung cancer patients underwent curative surgery. Everyone who gave samples had just been diagnosed with non-small cell lung cancer and was having surgery with curative intent. Amplifying TCR beta CDR3 involved multiplex PCR carried out with 32 V and 13 J primers. TCRdb analysed the multiplex PCR reads with MiXCR anew, one entry per CDR3 protein. The sample lists about 15,000 distinct CDR3 sequences; 25% to 35% were seen once. The CDR3 is 12 residues long. Germline V gives CDR1 DFQATT, CDR2 SNEGSKA (reference sequence). With 3 bases clipped from V and 4 bases from J, the junction kept 0 bases outside the gene matches.

Material for sequencing was lung tumor tissue. The V gene is TRBV20-1, the J gene TRBJ1-3; 7 bases map to TRBD1. The source is a woman aged 45 to 65 with non-small cell lung cancer. Here the CDR3 reads CSARGQGNTIYF. The CDR3 DNA sequence: TGCAGTGCTAGGGGACAGGGAAACACCATATATTTT.